These 24 T cell receptor beta chains were sequenced from one sample in a study of blood T cell repertoires in COVID-19. This table comes from immunoSEQ multiplex PCR, and its TCRdb copy is limited to in-frame clones, with some not included. The sample lists approximately 300,000 clones, 70% to 90% seen once, with over 9.5% in the top ten. Sample: PBMCs or T cells enriched from blood (not recorded which). All receptors come from a woman between 18 and 30 years old who had recovered from COVID-19.

V is TRBV9 and J is TRBJ1-6; the match to TRBD1 covers 7 bases. Unmatched junction bases numbered 12, after V lost 0 bases and J lost 9 bases. The CDR3 covers 17 residues. CDR1 is SGDLS and CDR2 is YYNGEE in the germline V gene. In DNA form, the CDR3 reads TGTGCCAGCAGCGTAGGAGGCGACAGGGCGCTATTTTCACCCCTCCACTTT. It codes for CASSVGGDRALFSPLHF.

The chain uses TRBV6-5 and TRBJ1-4; D may be TRBD1 (5 bases). V shed 0 bases and J shed 8 bases, with 7 bases lying between them. This CDR3 is built from 13 residues. The V gene's germline CDR1 is MNHEY and CDR2 SVGAGI. The CDR3 nucleotides are TGTGCCAGCAGTTACTCAACAGGAGAAAAACTGTTTTTT. Encoded protein: CASSYSTGEKLFF.

The CDR3 nucleotides read TGTGCCAGCAGCGTTAGCGGGGGTGTGATCACCGGGGAGCTGTTTTTT. Its protein product is CASSVSGGVITGELFF. The genes are TRBV9 and TRBJ2-2; 9 bases align to TRBD2. The CDR3 is 16 residues long. Germline V lookup: CDR1 SGDLS, CDR2 YYNGEE. Losses at the gene ends were 2 bases for V and 4 bases for J; bases not matched to a gene: 6.

The sample holds a few counts of this clone. J is TRBJ1-1 and V is TRBV5-1, with 7 bases that match TRBD1. The germline CDR1 and CDR2 sequences are SGHRS and YFSETQ. This CDR3 region has 17 residues. Unmatched junction bases numbered 9, after V lost 1 base and J lost 0 bases. The CDR3 loop reads CASSLRGGGLVNTEAFF. CDR3 DNA sequence: TGCGCCAGCAGCTTGAGAGGGGGCGGGCTAGTGAACACTGAAGCTTTCTTT.

CDR3 DNA: TGTGCCAGCAGCCAAGGGAGGGTGGAGAATTCACCCCTCCACTTT. Protein sequence: CASSQGRVENSPLHF. The chain is built from TRBV4-2 and TRBJ1-6; the D is unclear. Germline V gene data show CDR1 as LGHNA and CDR2 as YNFKEQ. With 1 base removed from V and 7 bases from J, the gap between germline ends came to 11 bases. The CDR3 is 15 amino acids.

The rearrangement joins TRBV5-4 to TRBJ2-5; the match to TRBD2 covers 14 bases. V was clipped by 4 bases and J by 5 bases; unmatched bases: 4. The CDR3 is 15 amino acids. Germline V gene sequence: CDR1 SGHNT, CDR2 YYREEE (reference sequence). The DNA for the CDR3 is TGTGCCAGCAGCCGACTAGCGGGGGGGTCTGAGACCCAGTACTTC. It is translated as CASSRLAGGSETQYF.

V gene TRBV15 combines with J gene TRBJ1-2, with TRBD1 matching 10 bases. CDR1 is LNHNV and CDR2 is YYDKDF in the germline V gene (reference sequence). There are 15 residues in the CDR3. The V and J ends lost 4 bases and 6 bases, in that order; junction bases with no gene match: 8. The CDR3 here is CATSTRTGGKDGYTF. The DNA of the CDR3 is TGTGCCACCAGCACCCGGACAGGGGGTAAGGATGGCTACACCTTC. The complete variable domain, with remaining parts taken from reference TRBV15 and TRBJ1-2, reads DAMVIQNPRYQVTQFGKPVTLSCSQTLNHNVMYWYQQKSSQAPKLLFHYYDKDFNNEADTPDNFQSRRPNTSFCFLDIRSPGLGDTAMYLCATSTRTGGKDGYTFGSGTRLTVV.

This chain uses TRBV7-6 with TRBJ2-7, with 8 bases that match TRBD2. The CDR3 sequence is 15 residues long. Germline trimming cut 2 bases from V and 6 bases from J; bases unmatched to any gene: 9. Germline-derived CDR1 and CDR2 are SGHVS and FNYEAQ. Written as DNA, the CDR3 is TGTGCCAGCAGCTTAAACAGCGGGAGCAACGTCGAGCAGTACTTC. As protein: CASSLNSGSNVEQYF.

The J gene is TRBJ1-5, the V gene TRBV5-1, with D perhaps TRBD1 (6 bases). This CDR3 contains 13 residues. Germline V CDR1 and CDR2: SGHRS, YFSETQ. Trimming shortened V by 4 bases and J by 7 bases, and 12 bases separated the two germline ends. CDR3 region: CASSERGNQPQHF. In DNA, the CDR3 is TGCGCCAGCAGCGAGAGGGGGAACCAGCCCCAGCATTTT.

This chain uses TRBV6-5 with TRBJ1-2; D possibly corresponds to TRBD1 (5 bases). Trimming shortened V by 0 bases and J by 4 bases, and 15 bases separated the two germline ends. This CDR3 spans 16 amino acids. Germline CDR1 MNHEY, CDR2 SVGAGI. The CDR3 bases are TGTGCCAGCAGTTACTCGAGTAATAGGAGGGGCTATGGCTACACCTTC. Translating it yields CASSYSSNRRGYGYTF.

The chain joins TRBV3-1 (or the pseudogene TRBV3-2) to TRBJ2-2, with TRBD2 identical over 11 bases. The CDR3 contains 19 residues. The J segment lost 3 bases and the V segment lost 1 base, leaving 10 bases of the junction unmatched. Germline-derived CDR1 and CDR2 are LGHDT and YNNKEL (reference sequence). CDR3 DNA: TGTGCCAGCAGCCAAGTGAAGCTAGCGGGAGGAGGGGACACCGGGGAGCTGTTTTTT. Amino acids: CASSQVKLAGGGDTGELFF.

This clone appeared a single time. The chain is built from TRBV6-5 and TRBJ1-2; D is ambiguous. Trimming removed 8 bases from V and 8 bases from J, with 12 bases in between. Germline CDR1 and CDR2: MNHEY and SVGAGI. This CDR3 is 11 amino acids long. CDR3 in amino acids: CASYAGRGYTF. CDR3 bases: TGTGCCAGCTATGCGGGCAGGGGCTACACCTTC.

The genes are TRBV30 and TRBJ1-2, with TRBD1 matching over 8 bases. The germline V gene encodes CDR1 GTSNPN and CDR2 SVGIG (reference sequence). This CDR3 has 14 residues. V was clipped by 6 bases and J by 4 bases; unmatched bases: 10. Here the CDR3 DNA reads TGTGCCTGCCCGACAGGGGCGACGGGCTATGGCTACACCTTC. Translation: CACPTGATGYGYTF.

Written as DNA, the CDR3 is TGTGCCAGCAGACGACAGGGGGTGTCCGGGGAGCTGTTTTTT. Translating gives CASRRQGVSGELFF. The chain has TRBV28 and TRBJ2-2, with 9 bases that match TRBD1. The V and J ends lost 6 bases and 6 bases, in that order; junction bases with no gene match: 5. The CDR3 covers 14 residues. Germline V gene lookup returns CDR1 MDHEN and CDR2 SYDVKM.

The chain uses TRBV5-4 and TRBJ2-3; 10 bases agree with TRBD2. The length of the CDR3 is 17 residues. J was trimmed by 6 bases and V by 0 bases; bases with no gene match: 10. The germline V gene encodes CDR1 SGHNT and CDR2 YYREEE (reference sequence). CDR3 sequence (DNA): TGTGCCAGCAGCTTGGGATTCCTAGCGGGGGCAGGGGATACGCAGTATTTT. Amino acids: CASSLGFLAGAGDTQYF.

The chain has TRBV19 and TRBJ2-7, with TRBD2 as a possible D gene (6 bases). The CDR3 is made up of 15 amino acids. V was cut by 6 bases and J by 4 bases, with 19 bases left in between. Germline lookup yields CDR1 LNHDA and CDR2 SQIVND (reference sequence). CDR3 in amino acids: CASSRDRGLPYEQYF. CDR3 coding DNA: TGTGCCAGTAGCCGAGACCGGGGGTTGCCATACGAGCAGTACTTC.

The sample holds one count of this clone. The gene calls are TRBV10-3 and TRBJ1-2; D not resolved. Trimming left V 4 bases short and J 4 bases short, with 16 bases between. The CDR3 runs to 15 residues. Germline V gene sequence: CDR1 ENHRY, CDR2 SYGVKD. The CDR3 bases are TGTGCCATCAGTGTAGGAGGGAACTTTGGCTATGGCTACACCTTC. This sequence encodes CAISVGGNFGYGYTF.

The rearrangement uses TRBV18 and TRBJ2-1, with D maybe TRBD2 (6 bases). The CDR3 loop spans 15 amino acids. V was shortened by 2 bases and J by 8 bases, with 16 bases between the two germline ends. Germline assignment: CDR1 KGHSH and CDR2 LQKENI. The DNA for the CDR3 is TGTGCCAGCTCACCATCACGGGGGTGGGACGATGAGCAGTTCTTC. This gives the protein CASSPSRGWDDEQFF.

V is TRBV6-1 and J is TRBJ1-1; D is perhaps TRBD1 (6 bases). Trimming removed 3 bases from V and 5 bases from J, with 19 bases in between. This CDR3 is 16 amino acids long. Germline assignment: CDR1 MNHNS and CDR2 SASEGT. The CDR3, as DNA: TGTGCCAGCAGTGAGGGTCCCCTACAGGGTCTTACTGAAGCTTTCTTT. Protein sequence: CASSEGPLQGLTEAFF.

This chain joins TRBV21-1 and TRBJ2-7; the D call in the table, TRBD1, was not verified against the DNA. TRBV21-1 is classified as a pseudogene. This CDR3 has 16 amino acids. The CDR3 reads CASSTRPGQDYYEQYF. In DNA form, the CDR3 reads TGTGCCAGCAGCACCCGACCGGGACAGGACTACTACGAGCAGTACTTC.

This clone occurred once. This chain connects TRBV19 to TRBJ1-1; D is uncertain. V lost 3 bases, J lost 0 bases, and 11 bases lay in between. The length of the CDR3 is 15 residues. Germline CDR1 is LNHDA and CDR2 is SQIVND (reference sequence). The CDR3 nucleotides read TGTGCCAGTAGTATGTTCGTTGGGCTGAACACTGAAGCTTTCTTT. Amino acids: CASSMFVGLNTEAFF.

The genes are TRBV6-1 and TRBJ2-1, with 8 bases matching TRBD1. Germline assignment: CDR1 MNHNS and CDR2 SASEGT. V shed 2 bases, J shed 10 bases, and the junction held 7 bases outside the gene matches. The CDR3 extends over 14 amino acids. The CDR3 protein is CASSEWTGFGEQFF. The CDR3 nucleotides are TGTGCCAGCAGTGAATGGACAGGGTTCGGGGAGCAGTTCTTC.

J is TRBJ2-7 and V is TRBV28; TRBD2 aligns across 7 bases. J was trimmed by 5 bases and V by 5 bases; bases with no gene match: 9. This CDR3 has 14 residues. The germline CDR1 and CDR2 sequences are MDHEN and SYDVKM. In DNA, the CDR3 is TGTGCCAGCAGTGGTCTTGTGGGAGGGGACGAGCAGTACTTC. Residues: CASSGLVGGDEQYF.

This chain links TRBV5-1 with TRBJ2-7; 7 nucleotides match TRBD2. The ends lost 3 bases at V and 0 bases at J; junction bases unmatched: 3. Germline V gene lookup returns CDR1 SGHRS and CDR2 YFSETQ. This CDR3 contains 14 residues. CDR3 DNA: TGCGCCAGCAGCTCTGAGCGGGGCTCCTACGAGCAGTACTTC. Translating it yields CASSSERGSYEQYF.